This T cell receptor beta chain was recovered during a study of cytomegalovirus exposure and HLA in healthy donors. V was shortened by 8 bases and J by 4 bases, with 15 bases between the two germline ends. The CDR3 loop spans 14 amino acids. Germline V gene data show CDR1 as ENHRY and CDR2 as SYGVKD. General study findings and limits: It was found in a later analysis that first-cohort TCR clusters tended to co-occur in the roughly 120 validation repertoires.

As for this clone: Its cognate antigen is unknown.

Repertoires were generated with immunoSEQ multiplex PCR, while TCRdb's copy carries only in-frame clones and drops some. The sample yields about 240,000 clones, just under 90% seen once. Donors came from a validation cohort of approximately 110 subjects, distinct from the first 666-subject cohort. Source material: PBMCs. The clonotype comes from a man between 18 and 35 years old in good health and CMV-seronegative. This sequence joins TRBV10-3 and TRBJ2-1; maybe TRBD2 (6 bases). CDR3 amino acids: CAISAGGTYNEQFF. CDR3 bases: TGTGCCATCTCGGCCGGGGGAACTTACAATGAGCAGTTCTTC.